These 12 T cell receptor beta chains were sequenced from one sample in a study of T cells in Graves' hyperthyroidism and ophthalmopathy (dated by TCRdb to between 2019 and 2020). Library method: multiplex PCR. Instrument used: Illumina HiSeq 2000. The TCR beta CDR3 regions were amplified from the RNA transcripts. The TCR CDR3 was subjected to a first round of RT-PCR using the HTBI primer set and the Qiagen OneStep RT-PCR kit. The raw public data were reprocessed by TCRdb itself: fastp quality trimming at Q25, MiXCR clonotype calling, in-frame beta chains only. Identical CDR3 protein sequences are pooled into one entry, listed with their most common genes and DNA. This sample is represented by hundreds of thousands of distinct CDR3 sequences; approximately 44% of them were singletons. Of the sample, nearly 8.5% falls within the top ten clones. The sample consisted of peripheral blood or thyroid tissue (not recorded which). The receptors stem from a woman aged 18-29 years with Graves' hyperthyroidism. Donor details come from another sample of the same person, matched by shared clones.

CDR3 nucleotides: TGTGCCAGCAGCTTAAGACAGGGAGGCTACGAGCAGTACTTC. This gives the protein CASSLRQGGYEQYF. The chain links TRBV9 to TRBJ2-7; TRBD1 might be the D (7 bases). This CDR3 has 14 residues. V was trimmed by 4 bases and J by 3 bases, leaving 14 bases between them. The germline CDR1 and CDR2 sequences are SGDLS and YYNGEE.

At least ten counts were recorded for this clonotype. This rearrangement joins TRBV10-3 to TRBJ2-7; 13 bases align to TRBD2. From germline, CDR1 is ENHRY and CDR2 SYGVKD. Trimming at V came to 3 bases and at J to 5 bases, leaving 7 bases not matched to a gene. The CDR3 is made up of 16 amino acids. The CDR3 protein is CAISDLGLAGVHEQYF. Written as DNA, the CDR3 is TGTGCCATCAGTGACCTTGGACTAGCGGGAGTCCACGAGCAGTACTTC.

This clonotype was seen more than once but under ten times. CDR3: CASSPSWGTGPTYEQYF. The CDR3 DNA reads TGCGCCAGCAGCCCGAGTTGGGGGACAGGGCCCACCTACGAGCAGTACTTC. The chain has TRBV10-1 and TRBJ2-7, with 9 bases matching TRBD1. The CDR3 spans 17 residues. V shed 6 bases and J 2 bases; nucleotides not matched to a gene: 14. Germline values: CDR1 WNHNN, CDR2 SYGVQD (reference sequence).

The gene calls are TRBV29-1 and TRBJ2-7, with D tentatively TRBD1 (5 bases). Trimming removed 7 bases at V and 3 bases at J, with 10 bases between. Germline loops: CDR1 SQVTM, CDR2 ANQGSEA. The CDR3 loop spans 11 amino acids. CDR3 bases: TGCAGCGCCGAGGACAACTACGAGCAGTACTTC. Translation gives CSAEDNYEQYF.

The table lists this clonotype with many counts. The chain joins TRBV29-1 to TRBJ2-5, with 7 nucleotides matching TRBD2. Germline values: CDR1 SQVTM, CDR2 ANQGSEA. This CDR3 spans 12 amino acids. The junction had 1 base not matched to a gene; V was cut back by 5 bases and J by 1 base. CDR3 loop: CSVPGGQETQYF. The CDR3 DNA sequence: TGCAGCGTTCCGGGAGGCCAAGAGACCCAGTACTTC.

The V gene is TRBV7-9, the J gene TRBJ2-7; tentative D call: TRBD1 (5 bases). The CDR3 contains 14 residues. Germline loops: CDR1 SEHNR, CDR2 FQNEAQ (reference sequence). V lost 3 bases to trimming and J lost 3 bases, with 12 bases between them. The CDR3: CASSLNRLNYEQYF. DNA of the CDR3: TGTGCCAGCAGCTTGAACAGGCTTAACTACGAGCAGTACTTC. The complete variable domain, with remaining parts taken from reference TRBV7-9 and TRBJ2-7, reads DTGVSQNPRHKITKRGQNVTFRCDPISEHNRLYWYRQTLGQGPEFLTYFQNEAQLEKSRLLSDRFSAERPKGSFSTLEIQRTEQGDSAMYLCASSLNRLNYEQYFGPGTRLTVT.

The rearrangement uses TRBV7-9 and TRBJ1-1; D ambiguous. CDR1 is SEHNR and CDR2 is FQNEAQ in the germline V gene (reference sequence). This CDR3 has 15 amino acids. V lost 1 base and J lost 0, with 9 bases in between. CDR3 coding DNA: TGTGCCAGCAGCTTAGGTCCTTCCATGAACACTGAAGCTTTCTTT. Translated, it gives CASSLGPSMNTEAFF.

V gene TRBV29-1 combines with J gene TRBJ2-3; 9 nucleotides match TRBD1. CDR1 and CDR2 (germline): SQVTM, ANQGSEA. The CDR3 has 13 residues. J gave up 4 bases and V 8 bases, and 7 bases lay outside the gene matches. For the CDR3, the DNA is TGCAGCACTTACAGGGGGCGGGCAGATACGCAGTATTTT. The encoded protein is CSTYRGRADTQYF.

There are a few counts of this clonotype. The chain links TRBV12-3 or TRBV12-4 to TRBJ2-7, with unresolved D. V was shortened by 2 bases and J by 0 bases, with 8 bases between the two germline ends. CDR3 size: 14 residues. CDR3 nucleotides: TGTGCCAGCAGTTTAAGGCTACTCTCCTACGAGCAGTACTTC. Its protein is CASSLRLLSYEQYF.

The chain has TRBV7-9 and TRBJ2-7; a possible D gene is TRBD2 (5 bases). The CDR3 loop spans 14 amino acids. Looked up from germline, CDR1 is SEHNR and CDR2 is FQNEAQ (reference sequence). V dropped 8 bases and J dropped 0 bases, with 14 bases sitting between them. The CDR3 coding sequence is TGTGCCAGCTCACCGGACTCCAACTCCTACGAGCAGTACTTC. It encodes CASSPDSNSYEQYF. Combining the CDR3 with reference TRBV7-9 and TRBJ2-7 gives the whole variable domain DTGVSQNPRHKITKRGQNVTFRCDPISEHNRLYWYRQTLGQGPEFLTYFQNEAQLEKSRLLSDRFSAERPKGSFSTLEIQRTEQGDSAMYLCASSPDSNSYEQYFGPGTRLTVT.

The V call is TRBV29-1, the J call TRBJ1-5; D unclear. CDR3 length: 11 residues. V lost 8 bases, J lost 4 bases, and 9 bases lay in between. The germline CDR1 and CDR2 sequences are SQVTM and ANQGSEA. This chain's CDR3 is CSLSGNQPQHF. The DNA of the CDR3 is TGCAGCTTGTCAGGAAATCAGCCCCAGCATTTT.

The V gene is TRBV7-9, the J gene TRBJ2-5, with D hard to call. The CDR3 runs 14 residues. Between the trimmed V and J ends, which lost 3 bases and 9 bases, there was a span of 17 bases. Germline V gives CDR1 SEHNR, CDR2 FQNEAQ (reference sequence). The chain's CDR3 is CASSFGYLNQPQYF. CDR3 nucleotide sequence: TGTGCCAGCAGCTTCGGGTATCTCAATCAGCCCCAGTACTTC. Supplemented by reference TRBV7-9 and TRBJ2-5, the full variable domain reads DTGVSQNPRHKITKRGQNVTFRCDPISEHNRLYWYRQTLGQGPEFLTYFQNEAQLEKSRLLSDRFSAERPKGSFSTLEIQRTEQGDSAMYLCASSFGYLNQPQYFGPGTRLLVL.